One and the same sample provided the 3 T cell receptor beta chains below, sequenced in a study of shared clonotypes between healthy human individuals. Using immunoSEQ multiplex PCR, the repertoire was profiled, and TCRdb retains in-frame clones only, with some absent. Among millions of clones, 90% to 95% were seen once, and the ten largest hold about 0.13%. Sequenced sample: naive CD4+ T cells sorted from blood. Regarding subset: CD45RA+ positively selected. These receptors all stem from a man younger than 35 in good health.

The rearrangement joins TRBV6-5 to TRBJ1-2; tentative D call: TRBD1 (5 bases). Trimming stripped 6 bases from V and 2 bases from J, with 16 bases between. The CDR3 loop spans 15 amino acids. Germline values: CDR1 MNHEY, CDR2 SVGAGI. CDR3 DNA sequence: TGTGCCAGCAGGTCTACAGGAGACGGGAACTATGGCTACACCTTC. Translation: CASRSTGDGNYGYTF.

This clone was recorded a few times. The chain has TRBV29-1 and TRBJ1-1; no firm D call. Trimming left V 5 bases short and J 1 base short, with 11 bases between. The germline gives CDR1 SQVTM, CDR2 ANQGSEA. CDR3 length: 13 amino acids. In DNA form, the CDR3 reads TGCAGCGTTCTAACAGCAGAGAACACTGAAGCTTTCTTT. Its translation: CSVLTAENTEAFF.

V usage is TRBV7-8 and J usage is TRBJ1-1; D call uncertain. The CDR3 totals 12 residues. In germline, CDR1 is SGHVS, CDR2 FQNEAQ. The V end was cut by 5 bases, the J end by 11 bases, with 15 bases between. The CDR3, as DNA: TGTGCCAGCAGCCTTATTCAAGGAGGGGCTTTCTTT. Protein sequence: CASSLIQGGAFF. The entire variable domain, with the rest obtained from reference TRBV7-8 and TRBJ1-1, is as follows: GAGVSQSPRYKVAKRGQDVALRCDPISGHVSLFWYQQALGQGPEFLTYFQNEAQLDKSGLPSDRFFAERPEGSVSTLKIQRTQQEDSAVYLCASSLIQGGAFFGQGTRLTVV.